This T cell receptor (beta chain) is drawn from a study of blood T cell repertoires in COVID-19 (TCRdb year 2020). About the full investigation: Samples covering the acute and convalescent phases of COVID-19 were provided by collaborators in the United States, Italy and Spain. The repertoires were made available in a free public database intended to serve as a resource for research on the immune response to SARS-CoV-2. Deeply sampled blood TCRbeta repertoires from subjects exposed to, actively infected with, or recovered from COVID-19 were included in the dataset. Where HLA class I and class II types were available, the types were taken from metadata supplied by the sample provider, not from assay-based typing. The material from the prospective study consisted of cDNA or gDNA derived from T cells, B-cell-depleted T cells, or PBMCs. Sample metadata almost always included a de-identified subject ID, COVID-19 status, age in years and sex. Samples came from the ongoing ImmuneRACE study (first 160 participants) plus 1,254 subjects from 6 global collaborators. What the authors observed across the whole study: The amount of clinical and demographic metadata varied by source and participant and was provided uncurated.

Worth noting for this clone: Its antigen remains unidentified. No quality values exist for individual bases; no much larger clone is one base distant.

Sequences MNHEY (CDR1) and SVGAGI (CDR2) are obtained from the germline V gene. The CDR3 contains 15 residues, cysteine and phenylalanine counted. Left in the record is the CDR3 DNA by itself, 45 bases read in frame from the first base. The V end gives up 6 bases and the J end 6 bases, leaving 9 bases in the junction not matched to a gene. Collaborating institutions collected whole blood in K2EDTA tubes following their own protocols. Collaborator samples were shipped for TCRbeta analysis as frozen whole blood, isolated PBMCs, or DNA extracted from either sample type. TCRbeta CDR3 regions were amplified from genomic DNA by means of the immunoSEQ Assay, a bias-controlled multiplex PCR. As for how the authors treated the data: Within the assay, amplification of reference gene primers was used to estimate how many nucleated cells each sample contained. Sequence reads were collapsed and filtered to measure the absolute abundance of every unique TCRbeta CDR3 rearrangement. For each sample, productive Simpson clonality was calculated as the square root of Simpson's diversity index across productive rearrangements. The table comes from immuneACCESS by way of TCRdb, which keeps in-frame sequences with V and J called. Part of the clones is missing from these tables; in studies checked, under half for an unresolved V gene and the rest for unknown reasons. The D gene and trimming were derived from the DNA, and the V and J assignments and clone size from that table. The sample yields 470,000 or so clones; around 88% were counted once. Around 4.4% of the sample is held by the ten biggest clonotypes.

This chain is built from TRBV6-5 and TRBJ2-7, and TRBD1 aligns with 12 junction nucleotides. This clonotype was sampled from a woman aged 25 to 45 with acute or convalescent COVID-19. Sequenced: peripheral blood. The CDR3 here reads CASRLQGQGAGEQYF. In nucleotide form, the sequence is TGTGCCAGCAGACTTCAGGGACAGGGGGCTGGCGAGCAGTACTTC.